This is a list of T cell receptor beta chains from one sample in a study of cytomegalovirus exposure and HLA in healthy donors. The protocol was immunoSEQ multiplex PCR, while the TCRdb copy is restricted to in-frame clones and leaves out a portion. The sample lists some 65,000 clones, 70% to 85% seen once, with around 2.9% in the top ten. The sequencing sample was made of PBMCs. The receptor set was obtained from a girl between 10 and 17 years old in good health and CMV-seropositive. The CDR3 runs from the conserved cysteine through the conserved F or W. A D gene is named only where the DNA matches it firmly. Only part of the rows carry a size: once, few, many, or a class if the clone is expanded.

V gene	clone size	J gene	D gene	CDR3 length	CDR3 protein	CDR3 DNA
TRBV28	few	TRBJ1-4	-	15	CASSLYRVIGEKLFF	TGTGCCAGCAGTTTATACAGGGTGATTGGAGAAAAACTGTTTTTT
TRBV2	few	TRBJ1-5	TRBD1	14	CASSDAGGYQPQHF	TGTGCCAGCAGTGACGCAGGGGGATATCAGCCCCAGCATTTT
TRBV30	-	TRBJ2-7	TRBD2	10	CACRGDEQYF	TGTGCCTGTCGGGGGGACGAGCAGTACTTC
TRBV2	-	TRBJ2-1	TRBD1	13	CASSGDRAGEQFF	TGTGCCAGCAGTGGGGACAGGGCCGGTGAGCAGTTCTTC
TRBV5-5	-	TRBJ1-6	TRBD1	15	CASRSQGRTYSPLHF	TGTGCCAGCAGGTCACAGGGGCGAACTTATTCACCCCTCCACTTT
TRBV28	-	TRBJ2-7	TRBD1	14	CASLPPGQTYEQYF	TGTGCCAGCCTCCCACCGGGACAGACCTACGAGCAGTACTTC
TRBV29-1	-	TRBJ2-3	TRBD2	17	CSVEQHHSGGLTDTQYF	TGCAGCGTTGAGCAGCATCATAGCGGGGGCCTCACAGATACGCAGTATTTT
TRBV30	-	TRBJ1-1	-	13	CAWSATGNTEAFF	TGTGCCTGGAGTGCTACGGGGAACACTGAAGCTTTCTTT
TRBV2	-	TRBJ1-6	-	14	CASSEKAGHTPLHF	TGTGCCAGCAGTGAAAAGGCAGGGCATACACCCCTCCACTTT
TRBV29-1	-	TRBJ2-7	-	12	CSVEVSPYEQYF	TGCAGCGTTGAGGTTAGCCCCTACGAGCAGTACTTC
TRBV2	few	TRBJ1-4	-	14	CASAFIGSGEKLFF	TGTGCCTCAGCTTTTATCGGGAGTGGGGAAAAACTGTTTTTT
TRBV5-8	-	TRBJ2-7	TRBD1	15	CASSLVQGMSLEQYF	TGTGCCAGCAGCTTGGTACAGGGGATGAGCCTCGAGCAGTACTTC
TRBV4-1	-	TRBJ1-4	-	15	CASSVGSSTNEKLFF	TGCGCCAGCAGCGTCGGGTCTTCAACTAATGAAAAACTGTTTTTT
TRBV30	-	TRBJ1-2	TRBD1	12	CAWRQGNYGYTF	TGTGCCTGGAGACAGGGGAACTATGGCTACACCTTC
TRBV6-4	once	TRBJ1-5	-	18	CASSGWKKGETFNQPQHF	TGTGCCAGCAGTGGGTGGAAGAAGGGGGAGACATTCAATCAGCCCCAGCATTTT
TRBV29-1	-	TRBJ1-2	-	13	CSVEKGQNYGYTF	TGCAGCGTTGAGAAAGGACAGAACTATGGCTACACCTTC
TRBV4-2	-	TRBJ1-4	TRBD1	16	CASSPRQGRVDEKLFF	TGTGCCAGCAGCCCTCGACAGGGAAGGGTTGATGAAAAACTGTTTTTT